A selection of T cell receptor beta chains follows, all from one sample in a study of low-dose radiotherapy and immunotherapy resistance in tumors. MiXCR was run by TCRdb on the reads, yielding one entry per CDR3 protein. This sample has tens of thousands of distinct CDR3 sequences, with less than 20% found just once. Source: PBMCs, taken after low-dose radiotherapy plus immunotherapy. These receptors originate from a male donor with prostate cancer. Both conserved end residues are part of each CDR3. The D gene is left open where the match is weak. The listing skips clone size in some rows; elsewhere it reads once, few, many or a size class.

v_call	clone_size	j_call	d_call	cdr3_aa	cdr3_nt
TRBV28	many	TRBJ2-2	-	CASSLNTGELFF	TGTGCCAGCAGTTTGAACACCGGGGAGCTGTTTTTT
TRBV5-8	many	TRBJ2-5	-	CASSGEWAQYF	TGTGCCAGCAGCGGGGAGTGGGCCCAGTACTTC
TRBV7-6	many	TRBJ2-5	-	CASSASGQREYF	TGTGCCAGCAGCGCCTCGGGTCAGCGAGAGTACTTC
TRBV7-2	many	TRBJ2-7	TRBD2	CASSPLSGRAAEQYF	TGTGCCAGCAGCCCCCTAAGTGGGAGGGCCGCCGAGCAGTACTTC
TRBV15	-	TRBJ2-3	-	CATSQRKQGGVTDTQYF	TGTGCCACCAGCCAGAGGAAGCAGGGGGGAGTCACAGATACGCAGTATTTT
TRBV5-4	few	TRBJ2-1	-	CASSLEGTPYNEQFF	TGTGCCAGCAGCTTGGAAGGGACCCCCTACAATGAGCAGTTCTTC
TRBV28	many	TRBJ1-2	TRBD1	CASSLGQGGARGYTF	TGTGCCAGCAGTTTAGGGCAGGGGGGCGCGAGGGGCTACACCTTC
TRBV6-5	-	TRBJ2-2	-	CASSITSGRTHRGAVFF	-
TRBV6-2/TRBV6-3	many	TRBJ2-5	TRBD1	CASSYSRGQGLRETQYF	TGTGCCAGCAGTTACTCGAGGGGACAGGGGCTGAGGGAGACCCAGTACTTC
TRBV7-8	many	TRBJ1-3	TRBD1	CASRGGQAISGNTIYF	TGTGCCAGCAGGGGTGGACAGGCGATCTCTGGAAACACCATATATTTT
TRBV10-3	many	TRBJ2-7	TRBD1	CAISRTGPYEQYF	TGTGCCATCAGTAGGACAGGGCCCTACGAGCAGTACTTC
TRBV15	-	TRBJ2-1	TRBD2	CATSRVTGGLLIEQSF	TGTGCCACCAGCAGAGTAACGGGAGGGCTTCTCATTGAGCAGTCCTTC
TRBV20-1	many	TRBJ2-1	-	CSGPNQGPAQFF	TGCAGTGGGCCTAACCAGGGGCCCGCGCAGTTCTTC
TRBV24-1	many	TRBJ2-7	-	CATSEAGSNHEQYF	TGTGCCACCAGTGAGGCAGGGAGTAATCACGAGCAGTACTTC
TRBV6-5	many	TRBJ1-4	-	CASSLQTTNEKLFF	TGTGCCAGCAGTCTGCAGACAACTAATGAAAAACTGTTTTTT
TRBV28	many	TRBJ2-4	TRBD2	CASRSSGSPNIQYF	TGTGCCAGCAGATCTAGCGGGAGTCCAAACATTCAGTACTTC
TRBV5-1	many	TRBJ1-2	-	CASSLDRAWGYTF	TGCGCCAGCAGCCTAGACCGAGCGTGGGGCTACACCTTC
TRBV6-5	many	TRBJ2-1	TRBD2	CASMRPASGSYEQFF	TGTGCCAGCATGCGCCCGGCTAGCGGGAGCTATGAGCAGTTCTTC
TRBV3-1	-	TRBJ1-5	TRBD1	CASSSGQQPQHF	TGTGCCAGCAGCTCGGGACAGCAGCCCCAGCATTTT
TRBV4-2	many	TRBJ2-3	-	CASSQDVPMRADTQYF	TGTGCCAGCAGCCAAGATGTCCCTATGAGAGCAGATACGCAGTATTTT
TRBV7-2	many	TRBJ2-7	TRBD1	CASSSDRVSYEQYF	TGTGCCAGCAGCTCGGACAGGGTTTCCTACGAGCAGTACTTC
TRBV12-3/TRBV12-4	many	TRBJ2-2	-	CASSQGSAGELFF	TGTGCCAGCAGCCAAGGGTCGGCCGGGGAGCTGTTTTTT
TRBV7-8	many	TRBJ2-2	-	CASSSGAYRNTGELFF	TGTGCCAGCAGCTCAGGGGCCTACCGGAACACCGGGGAGCTGTTTTTT
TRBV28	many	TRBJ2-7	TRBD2	CASRPGLAGGYEQYF	TGTGCCAGCAGACCGGGACTAGCGGGAGGCTACGAGCAGTACTTC
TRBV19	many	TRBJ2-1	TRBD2	CASSIDWAGTSGRYSSYNEQFF	TGTGCCAGTAGTATAGACTGGGCTGGGACTAGCGGGAGGTACAGCTCCTACAATGAGCAGTTCTTC